The present entry profiles one TCR beta chain with its context. What it binds is unknown. Trimming cost V 2 bases and J 2 bases, with 14 bases left between them. Germline-derived CDR1 and CDR2 are SGDLS and YYNGEE. The CDR3 covers 16 residues. The data are from a study of CD8 T cells in ankylosing spondylitis. Broader study findings: Matched ankylosing spondylitis synovial fluid reportedly contained a significantly enriched population of disease-linked clones. Earlier literature documents some of the motif variants in reactive arthritis synovial fluid and blood.

Quantitative 5'-RACE was performed with molecular barcodes, and it yielded the TCR beta libraries. Via MiXCR, TCRdb re-called the 5' RACE reads, giving one row per CDR3 protein. The table records 40,000 to 50,000 distinct CDR3 sequences, around 3.8% of them present only once. Specimen: blood, either unsorted or a sorted T cell fraction (not recorded which). The source of this sequence is a female donor with ankylosing spondylitis or in good health (not recorded which). The chain employs TRBV9 and TRBJ2-1; possible D gene TRBD1, 5 bases. The CDR3 sequence: CASSVSGLRTYNEQFF. The CDR3 region has the DNA TGTGCCAGCAGCGTGTCAGGGTTAAGGACCTACAATGAGCAGTTCTTC.